The rows below give T cell receptor beta chains drawn from one sample of a study of T cells expressing NK-cell markers. TCRdb re-called the 5' RACE reads; one entry per CDR3 protein, DNA not given. Its table records about 180,000 distinct CDR3 sequences. Sequenced input: blood T cells: a sorted CD56 or NKG2C T cell subset, CD4+ or CD8+ T cells, or bulk PBMC T cells (not recorded which). These receptors all stem from a man aged 18 to 70 in good health. Both conserved end residues are part of each CDR3. Each record gives: CDR3 protein, V gene, J gene.

CDR3aa: CASRALRGGPDNEQFF
v_gene: TRBV6-1
j_gene: TRBJ2-1

CDR3aa: CASSETQTYGNTIYF
v_gene: TRBV6-1
j_gene: TRBJ1-3

CDR3aa: CASSYQASYGYTF
v_gene: TRBV3-1
j_gene: TRBJ1-2

CDR3aa: CASSSSSGGPLHHEQFF
v_gene: TRBV7-9
j_gene: TRBJ2-1

CDR3aa: CASSLTGNLEQYF
v_gene: TRBV5-1
j_gene: TRBJ2-7

CDR3aa: CASSPAPNPGTGTYEQYF
v_gene: TRBV7-8
j_gene: TRBJ2-7

CDR3aa: CASSLVTGGAGLFF
v_gene: TRBV7-8
j_gene: TRBJ1-4

CDR3aa: CATSGTMNTEAFF
v_gene: TRBV15
j_gene: TRBJ1-1

CDR3aa: CASSKEGSRRGEQYF
v_gene: TRBV21-1
j_gene: TRBJ2-7

CDR3aa: CASSLERRGLAGYNEQFF
v_gene: TRBV7-6
j_gene: TRBJ2-1

CDR3aa: CASSNLTGNTEAFF
v_gene: TRBV10-3
j_gene: TRBJ1-1

CDR3aa: CASSQTRATGELFF
v_gene: TRBV12-3/TRBV12-4
j_gene: TRBJ2-2

CDR3aa: CASSVVEGHIYGYTF
v_gene: TRBV9
j_gene: TRBJ1-2

CDR3aa: CASTQNAQETQYF
v_gene: TRBV7-2
j_gene: TRBJ2-5

CDR3aa: CAISEGDLPYNEQFF
v_gene: TRBV10-3
j_gene: TRBJ2-1

CDR3aa: CASSPLRGQYGEQYF
v_gene: TRBV7-9
j_gene: TRBJ2-7

CDR3aa: CASNKRDSNQPQHF
v_gene: TRBV6-1
j_gene: TRBJ1-5

CDR3aa: CASSSGITNYGYTF
v_gene: TRBV7-9
j_gene: TRBJ1-2

CDR3aa: CAISGDRDNEQFF
v_gene: TRBV10-3
j_gene: TRBJ2-1

CDR3aa: CASSPTPGGRDGYTF
v_gene: TRBV6-1
j_gene: TRBJ1-2

CDR3aa: CASSIQSQELAGYNEQFF
v_gene: TRBV19
j_gene: TRBJ2-1

CDR3aa: CASSKLGQGHEQYF
v_gene: TRBV12-3/TRBV12-4
j_gene: TRBJ2-7

CDR3aa: CASTDGQGAPGGYTF
v_gene: TRBV3-1
j_gene: TRBJ1-2

CDR3aa: CASSLGVWDRIHYEQYF
v_gene: TRBV5-1
j_gene: TRBJ2-7

CDR3aa: CASMTPDWAKNIQYF
v_gene: TRBV6-1
j_gene: TRBJ2-4

CDR3aa: CASRPSGQLNTEAFF
v_gene: TRBV6-4
j_gene: TRBJ1-1

CDR3aa: CASSSSVQDSNQPQHF
v_gene: TRBV7-9
j_gene: TRBJ1-5

CDR3aa: CASSMGTGFHQPQHF
v_gene: TRBV6-5
j_gene: TRBJ1-5

CDR3aa: CASSFGTADAVDGYTF
v_gene: TRBV5-1
j_gene: TRBJ1-2

CDR3aa: CASSFSTSGGALYNEQFF
v_gene: TRBV7-8
j_gene: TRBJ2-1

CDR3aa: CASSLGDQPQHF
v_gene: TRBV7-9
j_gene: TRBJ1-5

CDR3aa: CASSYPHSQGLVGFSYNSPLHF
v_gene: TRBV6-2/TRBV6-3
j_gene: TRBJ1-6

CDR3aa: CASSKKGTALYEQYF
v_gene: TRBV27
j_gene: TRBJ2-7

CDR3aa: CASSQDTGQETQYF
v_gene: TRBV3-1
j_gene: TRBJ2-5

CDR3aa: CVSSIPGGTTPDTQYF
v_gene: TRBV7-6
j_gene: TRBJ2-3

CDR3aa: CAWSVSVGIVQPQHF
v_gene: TRBV30
j_gene: TRBJ1-5

CDR3aa: CASSLNERGIYEQYF
v_gene: TRBV5-8
j_gene: TRBJ2-7

CDR3aa: CASLGITGELFF
v_gene: TRBV4-2
j_gene: TRBJ2-2

CDR3aa: CAISESLLKSSPHYEQYF
v_gene: TRBV10-3
j_gene: TRBJ2-7

CDR3aa: CASSLDPMSGGASNEQFF
v_gene: TRBV7-3
j_gene: TRBJ2-1

CDR3aa: CASSHERGGTYEQYF
v_gene: TRBV7-9
j_gene: TRBJ2-7

CDR3aa: CSATQTGGFYEQFF
v_gene: TRBV20-1
j_gene: TRBJ2-1

CDR3aa: CAWSELTGTDTQYF
v_gene: TRBV30
j_gene: TRBJ2-3

CDR3aa: CASSPTSGYYNEQFF
v_gene: TRBV7-9
j_gene: TRBJ2-1

CDR3aa: CASSPMTGEKETQYF
v_gene: TRBV4-1
j_gene: TRBJ2-5

CDR3aa: CASSLFGQGNEQFF
v_gene: TRBV5-1
j_gene: TRBJ2-1

CDR3aa: CASSYVGNSNQPQHF
v_gene: TRBV6-2/TRBV6-3
j_gene: TRBJ1-5

CDR3aa: CSALEGGVSSPLHF
v_gene: TRBV29-1
j_gene: TRBJ1-6

CDR3aa: CASSSPAGGSYEQYF
v_gene: TRBV7-9
j_gene: TRBJ2-7

CDR3aa: CASSQSAGSGANVLTF
v_gene: TRBV4-2
j_gene: TRBJ2-6